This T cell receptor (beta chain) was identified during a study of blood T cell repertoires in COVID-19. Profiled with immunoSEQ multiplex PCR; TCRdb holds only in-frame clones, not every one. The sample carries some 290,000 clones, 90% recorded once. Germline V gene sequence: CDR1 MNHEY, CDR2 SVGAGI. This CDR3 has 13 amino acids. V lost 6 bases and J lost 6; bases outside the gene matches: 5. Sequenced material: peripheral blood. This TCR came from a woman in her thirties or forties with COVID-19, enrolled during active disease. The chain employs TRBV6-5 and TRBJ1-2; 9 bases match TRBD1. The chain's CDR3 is CASRWTGENGYTF. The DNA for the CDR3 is TGTGCCAGCAGGTGGACAGGGGAAAATGGCTACACCTTC.